In this sample, the clone carrying this TCR beta chain turned up once. The method was immunoSEQ multiplex PCR; TCRdb's version includes in-frame clones alone and lacks a portion of them. The table lists roughly 180,000 clones, roughly 81% of them singletons. This specimen comes from a study of blood T cell repertoires in COVID-19. The V and J ends lost 7 bases and 4 bases, in that order; junction bases with no gene match: 10. The CDR3 has 14 residues. Per germline, CDR1 SNHLY and CDR2 FYNNEI. This clonotype originated in a middle-aged man who had recovered from COVID-19. The chain joins TRBV2 to TRBJ2-7, with TRBD2 matching over 7 bases. The material sequenced was peripheral blood. CDR3 DNA: TGTGCCAGCACGGGGAGGGGAGGAAGTTACGAGCAGTACTTC. Encoded protein: CASTGRGGSYEQYF.